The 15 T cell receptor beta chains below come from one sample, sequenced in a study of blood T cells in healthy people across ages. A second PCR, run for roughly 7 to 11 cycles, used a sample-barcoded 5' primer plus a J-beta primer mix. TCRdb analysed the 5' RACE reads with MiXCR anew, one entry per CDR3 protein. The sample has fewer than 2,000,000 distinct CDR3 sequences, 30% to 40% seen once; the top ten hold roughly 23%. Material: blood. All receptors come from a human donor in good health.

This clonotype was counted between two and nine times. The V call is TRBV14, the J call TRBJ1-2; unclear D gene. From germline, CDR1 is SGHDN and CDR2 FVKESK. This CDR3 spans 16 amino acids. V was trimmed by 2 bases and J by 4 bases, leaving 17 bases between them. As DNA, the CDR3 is TGTGCCAGCAGCCAATTTAACACTGTATTCTTCTATGGCTACACCTTC. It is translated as CASSQFNTVFFYGYTF.

CDR3 region: CASSRLAGVDTQYF. CDR3 sequence (DNA): TGTGCCAGCAGCCGACTAGCGGGGGTGGATACGCAGTATTTT. The rearrangement joins TRBV3-1 to TRBJ2-3; TRBD2 agrees at 12 bases. In germline, CDR1 is LGHDT, CDR2 YNNKEL (reference sequence). The CDR3 covers 14 residues. V was pared by 4 bases and J by 6 bases, with 2 bases of the junction left unmatched.

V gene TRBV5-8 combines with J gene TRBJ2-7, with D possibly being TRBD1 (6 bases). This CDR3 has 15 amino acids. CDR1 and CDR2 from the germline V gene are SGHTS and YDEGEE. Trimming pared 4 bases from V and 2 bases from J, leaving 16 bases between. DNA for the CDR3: TGTGCCAGCAGCCGCGCACACAGGGCTACCTACGAGCAGTACTTC. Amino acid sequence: CASSRAHRATYEQYF.

The CDR3 region is CASKGRHDQPQHF. CDR3 DNA sequence: TGTGCCAGCAAGGGCAGGCACGATCAGCCCCAGCATTTT. The chain combines TRBV2 with TRBJ1-5; D uncertain. The CDR3 has 13 amino acids. Between the trimmed V and J ends, which lost 7 bases and 5 bases, there was a span of 12 bases. Germline V CDR1 and CDR2: SNHLY, FYNNEI.

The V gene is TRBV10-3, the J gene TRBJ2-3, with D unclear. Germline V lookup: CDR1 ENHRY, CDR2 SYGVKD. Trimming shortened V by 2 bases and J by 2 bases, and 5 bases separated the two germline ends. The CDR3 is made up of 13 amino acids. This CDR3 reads CAISEGLTDTQYF. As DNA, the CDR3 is TGTGCCATCAGTGAGGGCCTCACAGATACGCAGTATTTT.

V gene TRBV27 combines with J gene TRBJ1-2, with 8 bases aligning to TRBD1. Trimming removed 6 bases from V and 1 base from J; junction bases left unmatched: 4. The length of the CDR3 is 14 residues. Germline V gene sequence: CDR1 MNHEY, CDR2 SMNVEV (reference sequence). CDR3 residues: CASSKGQGNYGYTF. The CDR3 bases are TGTGCCAGCAGCAAAGGACAGGGTAACTATGGCTACACCTTC.

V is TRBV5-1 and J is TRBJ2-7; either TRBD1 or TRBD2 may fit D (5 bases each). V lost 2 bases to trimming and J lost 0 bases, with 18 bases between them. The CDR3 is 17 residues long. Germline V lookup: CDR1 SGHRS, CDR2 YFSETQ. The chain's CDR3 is CASSFSWDGIDSYEQYF. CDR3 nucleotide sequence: TGCGCCAGCAGCTTTTCTTGGGACGGGATCGACTCCTACGAGCAGTACTTC.

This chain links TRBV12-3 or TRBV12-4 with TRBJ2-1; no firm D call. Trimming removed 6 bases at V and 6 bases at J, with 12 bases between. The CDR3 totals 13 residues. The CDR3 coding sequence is TGTGCCAGCAGCTTCCGAACGATCAATGAGCAGTTCTTC. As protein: CASSFRTINEQFF.

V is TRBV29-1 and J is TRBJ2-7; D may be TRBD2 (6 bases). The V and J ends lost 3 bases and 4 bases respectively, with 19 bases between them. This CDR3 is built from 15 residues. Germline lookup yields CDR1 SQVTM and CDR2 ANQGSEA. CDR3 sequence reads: CSVETPGLRGYEQYF. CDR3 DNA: TGCAGCGTTGAGACCCCGGGACTCAGAGGTTACGAGCAGTACTTC.

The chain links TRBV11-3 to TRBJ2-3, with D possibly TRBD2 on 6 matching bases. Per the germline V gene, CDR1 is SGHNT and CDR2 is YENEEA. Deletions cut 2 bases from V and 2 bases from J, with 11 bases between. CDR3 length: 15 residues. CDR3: CASSLYSGPTDTQYF. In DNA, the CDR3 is TGTGCCAGCAGCTTATATAGCGGACCCACAGATACGCAGTATTTT.

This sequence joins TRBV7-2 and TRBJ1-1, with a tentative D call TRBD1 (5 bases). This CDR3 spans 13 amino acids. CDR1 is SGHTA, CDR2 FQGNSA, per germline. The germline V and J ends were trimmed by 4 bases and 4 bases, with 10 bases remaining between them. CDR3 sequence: CASSSGASTEAFF. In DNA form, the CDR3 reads TGTGCCAGCAGCTCCGGGGCGTCCACTGAAGCTTTCTTT. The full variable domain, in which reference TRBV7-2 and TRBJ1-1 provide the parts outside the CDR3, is GAGVSQSPSNKVTEKGKDVELRCDPISGHTALYWYRQSLGQGLEFLIYFQGNSAPDKSGLPSDRFSAERTGGSVSTLTIQRTQQEDSAVYLCASSSGASTEAFFGQGTRLTVV.

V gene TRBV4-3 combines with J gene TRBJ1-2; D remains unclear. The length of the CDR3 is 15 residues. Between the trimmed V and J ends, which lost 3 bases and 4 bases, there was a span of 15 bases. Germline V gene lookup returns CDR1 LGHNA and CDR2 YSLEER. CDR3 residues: CASSQEPTGGYGYTF. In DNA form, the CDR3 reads TGCGCCAGCAGCCAGGAACCGACGGGAGGCTATGGCTACACCTTC.

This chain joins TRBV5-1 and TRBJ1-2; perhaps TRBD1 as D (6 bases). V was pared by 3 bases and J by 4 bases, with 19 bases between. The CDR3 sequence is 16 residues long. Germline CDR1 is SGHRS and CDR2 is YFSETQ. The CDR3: CASSSRGNAPFYGYTF. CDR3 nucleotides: TGCGCCAGCAGCTCCAGGGGAAATGCTCCGTTCTATGGCTACACCTTC.

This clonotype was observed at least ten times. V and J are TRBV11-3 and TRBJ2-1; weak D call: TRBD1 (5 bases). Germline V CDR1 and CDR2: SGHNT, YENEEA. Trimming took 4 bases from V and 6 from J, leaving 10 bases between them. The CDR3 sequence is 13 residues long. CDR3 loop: CASSSRDSNEQFF. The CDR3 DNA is TGTGCCAGCAGCTCTCGCGACAGCAATGAGCAGTTCTTC.

The CDR3 sequence: CATSDYYGYTF. The DNA for the CDR3 is TGTGCCACCAGTGACTACTATGGCTACACCTTC. The chain joins TRBV24-1 to TRBJ1-2; D gene unclear. V lost 4 bases and J lost 3, with 2 bases in between. Germline loops: CDR1 KGHDR, CDR2 SFDVKD. CDR3 size: 11 residues.